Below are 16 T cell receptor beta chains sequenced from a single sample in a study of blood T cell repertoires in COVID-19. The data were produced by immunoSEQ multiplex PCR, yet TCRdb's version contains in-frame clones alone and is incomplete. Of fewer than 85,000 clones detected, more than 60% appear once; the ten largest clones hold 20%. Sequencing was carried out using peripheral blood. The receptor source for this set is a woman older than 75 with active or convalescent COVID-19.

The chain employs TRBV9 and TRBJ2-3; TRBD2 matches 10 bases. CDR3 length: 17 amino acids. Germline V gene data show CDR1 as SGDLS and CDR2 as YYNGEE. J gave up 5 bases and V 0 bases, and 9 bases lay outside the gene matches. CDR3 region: CASSVEERGGWGDTQYF. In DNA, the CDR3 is TGTGCCAGCAGCGTAGAGGAGCGGGGGGGCTGGGGAGATACGCAGTATTTT.

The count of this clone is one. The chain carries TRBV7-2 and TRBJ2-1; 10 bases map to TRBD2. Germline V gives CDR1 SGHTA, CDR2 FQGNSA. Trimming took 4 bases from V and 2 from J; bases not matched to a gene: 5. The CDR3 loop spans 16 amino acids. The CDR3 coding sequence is TGTGCCAGCAGCTCCGATAGCGGGGGGACCTACAATGAGCAGTTCTTC. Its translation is CASSSDSGGTYNEQFF.

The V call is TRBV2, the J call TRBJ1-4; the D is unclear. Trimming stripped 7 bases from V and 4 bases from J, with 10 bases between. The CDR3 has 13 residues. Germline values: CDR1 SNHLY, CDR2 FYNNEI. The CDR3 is CASNRGFNEKLFF. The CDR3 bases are TGTGCCAGCAACAGAGGGTTTAATGAAAAACTGTTTTTT. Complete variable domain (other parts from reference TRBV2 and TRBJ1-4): EPEVTQTPSHQVTQMGQEVILRCVPISNHLYFYWYRQILGQKVEFLVSFYNNEISEKSEIFDDQFSVERPDGSNFTLKIRSTKLEDSAMYFCASNRGFNEKLFFGSGTQLSVL.

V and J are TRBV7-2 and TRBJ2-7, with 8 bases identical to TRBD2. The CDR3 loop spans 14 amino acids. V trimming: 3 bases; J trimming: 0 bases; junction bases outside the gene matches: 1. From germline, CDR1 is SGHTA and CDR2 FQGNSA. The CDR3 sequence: CASSFSGASYEQYF. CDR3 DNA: TGTGCCAGCAGCTTTAGCGGGGCCTCCTACGAGCAGTACTTC.

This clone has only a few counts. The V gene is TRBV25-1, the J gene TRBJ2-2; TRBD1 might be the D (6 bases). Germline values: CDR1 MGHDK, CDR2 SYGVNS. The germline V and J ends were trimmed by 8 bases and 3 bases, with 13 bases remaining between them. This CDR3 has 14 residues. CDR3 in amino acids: CASAQGSDTGELFF. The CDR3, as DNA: TGTGCCAGCGCGCAGGGGTCGGACACCGGGGAGCTGTTTTTT. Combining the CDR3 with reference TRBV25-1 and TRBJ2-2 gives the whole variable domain EADIYQTPRYLVIGTGKKITLECSQTMGHDKMYWYQQDPGMELHLIHYSYGVNSTEKGDLSSESTVSRIRTEHFPLTLESARPSHTSQYLCASAQGSDTGELFFGEGSRLTVL.

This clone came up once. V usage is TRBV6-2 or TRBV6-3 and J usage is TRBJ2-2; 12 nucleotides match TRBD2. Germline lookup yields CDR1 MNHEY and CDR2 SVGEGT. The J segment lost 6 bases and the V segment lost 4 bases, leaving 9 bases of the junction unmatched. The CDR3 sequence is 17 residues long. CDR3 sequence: CASSSAWTSGASGELFF. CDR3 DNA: TGTGCCAGCAGTTCCGCGTGGACTAGCGGGGCTTCCGGGGAGCTGTTTTTT.

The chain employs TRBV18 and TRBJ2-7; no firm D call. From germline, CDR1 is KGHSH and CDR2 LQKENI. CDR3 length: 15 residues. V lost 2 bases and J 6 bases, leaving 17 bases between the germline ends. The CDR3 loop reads CASSPRQVPSAEQYF. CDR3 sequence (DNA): TGTGCCAGCTCACCAAGGCAGGTTCCTTCTGCCGAGCAGTACTTC.

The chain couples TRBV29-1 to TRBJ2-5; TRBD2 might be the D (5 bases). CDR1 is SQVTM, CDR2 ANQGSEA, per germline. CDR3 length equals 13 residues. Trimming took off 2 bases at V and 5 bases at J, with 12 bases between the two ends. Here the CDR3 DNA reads TGCAGCGTTGAACGACGGGATTGGGAGACCCAGTACTTC. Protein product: CSVERRDWETQYF.

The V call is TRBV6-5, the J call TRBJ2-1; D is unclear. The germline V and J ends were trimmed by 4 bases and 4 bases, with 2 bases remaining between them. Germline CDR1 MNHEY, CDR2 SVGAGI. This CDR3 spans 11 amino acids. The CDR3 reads CASSLYNEQFF. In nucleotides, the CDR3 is TGTGCCAGCAGTTTATACAATGAGCAGTTCTTC.

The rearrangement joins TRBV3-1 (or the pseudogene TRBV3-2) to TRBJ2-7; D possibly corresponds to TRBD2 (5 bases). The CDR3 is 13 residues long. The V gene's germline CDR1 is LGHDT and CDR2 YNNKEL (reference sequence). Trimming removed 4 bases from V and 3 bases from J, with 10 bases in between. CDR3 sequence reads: CASSRAVIYEQYF. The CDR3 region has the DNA TGTGCCAGCAGCCGAGCGGTGATCTACGAGCAGTACTTC.

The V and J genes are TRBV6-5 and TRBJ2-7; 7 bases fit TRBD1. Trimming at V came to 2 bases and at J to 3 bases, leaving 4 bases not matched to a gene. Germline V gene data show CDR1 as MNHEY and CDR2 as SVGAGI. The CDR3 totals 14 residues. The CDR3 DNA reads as TGTGCCAGCAGTTACCGCCGGGACAGCTACGAGCAGTACTTC. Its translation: CASSYRRDSYEQYF.

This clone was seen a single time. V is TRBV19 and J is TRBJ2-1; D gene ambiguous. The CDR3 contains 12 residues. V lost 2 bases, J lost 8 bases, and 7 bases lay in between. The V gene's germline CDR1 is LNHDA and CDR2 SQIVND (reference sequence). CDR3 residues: CASSITVDEQFF. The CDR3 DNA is TGTGCCAGTAGTATAACAGTCGATGAGCAGTTCTTC.

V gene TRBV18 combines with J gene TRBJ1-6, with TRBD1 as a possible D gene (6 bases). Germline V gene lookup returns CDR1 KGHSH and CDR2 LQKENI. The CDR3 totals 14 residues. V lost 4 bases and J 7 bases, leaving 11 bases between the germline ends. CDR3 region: CASSRDTQNSPLHF. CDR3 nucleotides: TGTGCCAGCTCACGGGACACCCAAAATTCACCCCTCCACTTT.

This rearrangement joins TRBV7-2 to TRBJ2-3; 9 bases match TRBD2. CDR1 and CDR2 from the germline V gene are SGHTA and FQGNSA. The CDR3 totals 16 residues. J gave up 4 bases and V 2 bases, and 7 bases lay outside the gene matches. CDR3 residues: CASSLWRGGAADTQYF. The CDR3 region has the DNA TGTGCCAGCAGCTTATGGCGCGGGGGGGCGGCAGATACGCAGTATTTT.

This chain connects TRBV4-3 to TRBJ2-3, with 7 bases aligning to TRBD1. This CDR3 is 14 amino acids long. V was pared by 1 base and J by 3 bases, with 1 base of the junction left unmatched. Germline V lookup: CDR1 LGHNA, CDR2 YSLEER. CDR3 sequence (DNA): TGCGCCAGCAGCCAAGGGACAGGAACAGATACGCAGTATTTT. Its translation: CASSQGTGTDTQYF.

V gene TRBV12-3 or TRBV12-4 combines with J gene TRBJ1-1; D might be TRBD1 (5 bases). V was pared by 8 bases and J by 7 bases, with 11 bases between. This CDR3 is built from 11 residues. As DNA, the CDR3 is TGTGCCAGCCGAGGACAAGTTGAAGCTTTCTTT. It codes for CASRGQVEAFF.